Below, one T cell receptor beta chain is given with its context. The sample originates from a study of blood T cells in healthy people across ages. Germline V gives CDR1 MDHEN, CDR2 SYDVKM. This CDR3 has 13 amino acids. The V gene lost 8 bases and the J gene lost 2 bases, with 11 bases spanning the gap. Next came a second PCR, run for about 6 to 12 cycles, which used a sample-barcoded 5' primer along with a J-beta primer mix. Each CDR3 protein gets one entry after TCRdb re-called the 5' RACE reads with MiXCR. The sample includes about 2 million distinct CDR3 sequences, less than 50% of them seen just once.

The gene calls are TRBV28 and TRBJ2-3; D uncertain. The sample taken for sequencing was blood. The TCR originated in a woman in her thirties or forties in good health. The CDR3: CASRSLSTDTQYF. The CDR3 DNA reads TGTGCCAGCCGGTCCTTATCCACAGATACGCAGTATTTT.